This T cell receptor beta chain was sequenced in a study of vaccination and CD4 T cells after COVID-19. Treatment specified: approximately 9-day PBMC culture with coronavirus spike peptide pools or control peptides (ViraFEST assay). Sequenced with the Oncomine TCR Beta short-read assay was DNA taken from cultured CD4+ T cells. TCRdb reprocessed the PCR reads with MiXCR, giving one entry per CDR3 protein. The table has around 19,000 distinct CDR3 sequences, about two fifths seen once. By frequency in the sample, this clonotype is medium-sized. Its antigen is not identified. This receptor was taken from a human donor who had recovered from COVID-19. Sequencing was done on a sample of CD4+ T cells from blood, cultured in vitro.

This CDR3 reads CASNRGARGYTF. The DNA for the CDR3 is TGTGCCAGCAACAGGGGCGCGAGGGGCTACACCTTC. V usage is TRBV2 and J usage is TRBJ1-2; 7 bases agree with TRBD1. V gave up 7 bases and J gave up 8 bases; unmatched junction bases: 7. CDR1 SNHLY and CDR2 FYNNEI come from the germline V gene. This CDR3 comprises 12 residues.